This T cell receptor beta chain was identified in a study of T cell responses to AZD1222 COVID-19 vaccine listed by TCRdb under 2021. With respect to the entire study: A total of under 250 trial participants underwent TCR sequencing, of whom more than 200 had received two doses of AZD1222 and 26 had received two doses of the MenACWY control vaccine. Enrollment into the trials was organized by age into subgroups of 18-55, 56-69 and 70-plus years, and those subgroups contained roughly 150, 30 and 60 TCR-sequenced participants, respectively.

The CDR3 regions of human TCRbeta chains were analyzed by immunosequencing. The original methods were these. TCRs in the repertoires were compared against a reference library of SARS-CoV-2-specific TCRs that had been generated with the MIRA antigen-specificity platform. Breadth was defined as the fraction of unique TCRs that were SARS-CoV-2-associated. Depth was defined as the fraction of total T cells that were SARS-CoV-2-associated. Using the MIRA data, each spike-specific TCR was mapped to the spike region that the TCR reacts to and placed in a CD4 or CD8 class. Log10-transformed breadth and depth values were compared by one-way ANOVA with Sidak's multiple comparisons tests. The table comes from immuneACCESS by way of TCRdb, which keeps in-frame sequences with V and J called. Part of the clones is missing from these tables; in studies checked, under half for an unresolved V gene and the rest for unknown reasons. For V, J and clone size, that table is used; D and trimming come from the DNA. For this sample there are some 150,000 clones; about nine tenths appear just once. The ten largest make up less than 3.5% of the sample.

The investigation overall reported the following: After two AZD1222 doses, both the breadth and the depth of spike-specific TCRs were significantly higher than at day 0 and than in MenACWY recipients. Participants were mostly white British and included more females than males, and it was suggested by the authors that clonal diversity may have been underestimated. No day 14 peak-response samples were available, so repertoires were characterized only after the peak T cell response. In the small 56-69-year group, the increase in depth fell short of significance, most likely because of low power. Conclusions about previously exposed vaccinees are limited because only six or seven AZD1222 recipients were SARS-CoV-2 seropositive at baseline. CD4 TCRs associated with the vaccine covered the entire spike protein, and the dominant responses were in regions 160-218 and 743-854. Reportedly, almost half of the unique spike-specific TCRs recognized epitopes lying outside the regions that are mutated in the B.1.351 and B.1.1.7 variants.

Regarding this clone: It has no known antigen specificity. The sample holds no much larger clone one base away, and base qualities are not on file.

Trimming at the junction amounts to 6 bases on V and 2 bases on J, and the germline ends lie 17 bases apart. Looking up the germline V gene yields CDR1 SNHLY and CDR2 FYNNEI. Measured from the cysteine to the phenylalanine, the CDR3 is 15 residues long. Just CDR3 DNA is preserved here, 45 bases in frame from base 1. The time point label of this sample denotes: about 28 days (+/-7) after the second vaccine dose. AZD1222 recipients with second doses at about 4 weeks or about 12 weeks were pooled, because spike-specific TCR depth and breadth did not differ between schedules. Samples from vaccinated people were obtained from the UK trials COV001 and COV002, which included a single-blind randomized controlled phase 2/3 trial of AZD1222 (ChAdOx1 nCoV-19) in healthy adults. For TCRbeta chain sequencing, PBMC samples were collected from trial participants at day 0 and at day 28 after the second dose.

The rearrangement joined TRBV2 to TRBJ2-7; the D gene is possibly TRBD1, with 6 bases matching. This specimen consisted of peripheral blood, obtained 28 days after the second AZD1222 dose. This sequence originates from an adult who received the AZD1222 COVID-19 vaccine. The CDR3 protein: CASRDTTGFTYEQYF. The bases are TGTGCCAGCAGGGACACCACAGGGTTTACCTACGAGCAGTACTTC.